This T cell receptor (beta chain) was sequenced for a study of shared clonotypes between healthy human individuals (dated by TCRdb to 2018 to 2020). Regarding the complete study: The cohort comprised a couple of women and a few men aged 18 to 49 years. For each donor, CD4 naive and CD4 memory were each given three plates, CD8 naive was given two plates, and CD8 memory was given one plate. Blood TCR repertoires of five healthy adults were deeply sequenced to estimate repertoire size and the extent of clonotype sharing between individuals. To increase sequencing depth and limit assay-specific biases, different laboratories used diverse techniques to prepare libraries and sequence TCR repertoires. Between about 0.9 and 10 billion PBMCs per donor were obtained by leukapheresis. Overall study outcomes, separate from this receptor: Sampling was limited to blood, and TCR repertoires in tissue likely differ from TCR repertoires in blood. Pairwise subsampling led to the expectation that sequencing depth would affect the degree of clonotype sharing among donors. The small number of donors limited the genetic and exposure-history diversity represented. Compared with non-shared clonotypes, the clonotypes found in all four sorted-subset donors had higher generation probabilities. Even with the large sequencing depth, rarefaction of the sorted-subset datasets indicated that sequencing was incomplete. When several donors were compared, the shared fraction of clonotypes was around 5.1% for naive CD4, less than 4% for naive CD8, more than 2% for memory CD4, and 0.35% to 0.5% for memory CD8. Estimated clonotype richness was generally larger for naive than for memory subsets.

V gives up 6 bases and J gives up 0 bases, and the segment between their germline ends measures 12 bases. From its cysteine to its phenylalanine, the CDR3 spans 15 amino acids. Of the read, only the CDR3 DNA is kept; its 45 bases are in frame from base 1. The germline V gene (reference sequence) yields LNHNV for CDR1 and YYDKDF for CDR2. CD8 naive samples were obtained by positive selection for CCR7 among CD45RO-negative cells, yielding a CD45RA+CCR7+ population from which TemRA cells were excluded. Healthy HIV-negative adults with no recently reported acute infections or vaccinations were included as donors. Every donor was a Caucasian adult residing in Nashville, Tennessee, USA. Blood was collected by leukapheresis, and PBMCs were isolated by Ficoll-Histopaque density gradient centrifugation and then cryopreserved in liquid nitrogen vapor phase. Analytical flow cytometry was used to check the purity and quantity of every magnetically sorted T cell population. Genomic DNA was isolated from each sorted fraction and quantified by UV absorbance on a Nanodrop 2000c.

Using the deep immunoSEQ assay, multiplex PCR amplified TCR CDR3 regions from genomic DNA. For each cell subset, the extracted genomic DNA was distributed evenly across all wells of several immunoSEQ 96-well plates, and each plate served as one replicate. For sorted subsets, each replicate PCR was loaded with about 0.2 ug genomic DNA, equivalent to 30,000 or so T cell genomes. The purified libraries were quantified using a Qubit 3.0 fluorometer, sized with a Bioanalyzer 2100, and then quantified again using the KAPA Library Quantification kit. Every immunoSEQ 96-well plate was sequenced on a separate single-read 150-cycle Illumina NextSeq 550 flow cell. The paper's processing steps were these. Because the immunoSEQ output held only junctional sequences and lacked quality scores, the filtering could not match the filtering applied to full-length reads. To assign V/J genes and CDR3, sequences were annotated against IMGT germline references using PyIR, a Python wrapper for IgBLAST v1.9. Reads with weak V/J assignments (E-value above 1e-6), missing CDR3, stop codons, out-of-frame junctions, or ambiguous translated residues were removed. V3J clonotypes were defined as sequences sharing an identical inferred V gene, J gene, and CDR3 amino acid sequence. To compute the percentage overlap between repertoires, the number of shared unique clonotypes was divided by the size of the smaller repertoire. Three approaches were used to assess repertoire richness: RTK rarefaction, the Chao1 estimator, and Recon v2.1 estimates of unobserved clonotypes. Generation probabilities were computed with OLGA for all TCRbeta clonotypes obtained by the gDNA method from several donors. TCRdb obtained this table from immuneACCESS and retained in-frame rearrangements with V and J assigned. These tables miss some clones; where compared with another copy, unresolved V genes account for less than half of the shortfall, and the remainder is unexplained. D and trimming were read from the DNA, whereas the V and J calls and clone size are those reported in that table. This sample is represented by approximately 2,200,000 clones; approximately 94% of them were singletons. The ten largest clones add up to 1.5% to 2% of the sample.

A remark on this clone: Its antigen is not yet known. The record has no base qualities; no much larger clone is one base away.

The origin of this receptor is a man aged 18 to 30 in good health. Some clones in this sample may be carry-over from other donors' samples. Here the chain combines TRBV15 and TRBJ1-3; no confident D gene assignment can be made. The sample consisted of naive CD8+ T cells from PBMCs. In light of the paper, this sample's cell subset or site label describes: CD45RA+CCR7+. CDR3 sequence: CATSQDHLSGNTIYF. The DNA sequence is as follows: TGTGCCACCAGTCAAGACCATCTCTCTGGAAACACCATATATTTT.